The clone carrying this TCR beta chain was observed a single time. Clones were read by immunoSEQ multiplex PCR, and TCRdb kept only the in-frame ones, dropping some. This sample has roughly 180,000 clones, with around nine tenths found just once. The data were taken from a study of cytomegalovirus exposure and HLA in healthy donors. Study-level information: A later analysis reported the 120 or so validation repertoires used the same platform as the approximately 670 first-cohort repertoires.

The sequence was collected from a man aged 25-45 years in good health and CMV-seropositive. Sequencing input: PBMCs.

CDR3 sequence: CASSPRFRGRPRSSYNEQFF. In nucleotides, the CDR3 is TGCGCCAGCAGCCCACGTTTCCGCGGGAGGCCTCGGAGCTCCTACAATGAGCAGTTCTTC. The rearrangement links TRBV4-1 to TRBJ2-1; 8 bases align to TRBD2. The ends lost 4 bases at V and 0 bases at J; junction bases unmatched: 17. Germline lookup yields CDR1 MGHRA and CDR2 YSYEKL. This CDR3 comprises 20 residues.